A single T cell receptor beta chain is shown here with its context. Assay: immunoSEQ multiplex PCR; the TCRdb copy retains only in-frame clones and omits some. The sample includes 20,000 or so clones, around nine tenths of them seen just once. This sample is drawn from a study of graft-versus-host responses after intestinal transplantation. This sequence was found in a human patient who received an intestinal transplant, so some T cells may come from the graft donor. The starting material was bone marrow, obtained roughly 130 days after transplant.

CDR3 sequence: CASSNGRAGLAVNEQFF. CDR3 nucleotides: TGCGCCAGCAGCAACGGACGGGCGGGACTAGCGGTCAATGAGCAGTTCTTC. This sequence joins TRBV10-1 and TRBJ2-1; 11 nucleotides match TRBD2. The CDR3 consists of 17 residues. The ends lost 6 bases at V and 6 bases at J; junction bases unmatched: 13. CDR1 is WNHNN, CDR2 SYGVQD, per germline (reference sequence).